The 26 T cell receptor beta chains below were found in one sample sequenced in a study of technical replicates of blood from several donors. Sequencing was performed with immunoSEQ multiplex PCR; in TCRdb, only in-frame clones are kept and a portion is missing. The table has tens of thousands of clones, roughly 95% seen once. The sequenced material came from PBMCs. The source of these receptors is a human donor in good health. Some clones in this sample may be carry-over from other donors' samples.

CDR3 in amino acids: CASSLNTGELFF. The CDR3 DNA follows: TGTGCCAGCAGCCTGAACACCGGGGAGCTGTTTTTT. The rearrangement joins TRBV11-2 to TRBJ2-2; D remains ambiguous. There are 12 residues in the CDR3. Germline lookup yields CDR1 SGHAT and CDR2 FQNNGV. Trimming pared 5 bases from V and 1 base from J, leaving 2 bases between.

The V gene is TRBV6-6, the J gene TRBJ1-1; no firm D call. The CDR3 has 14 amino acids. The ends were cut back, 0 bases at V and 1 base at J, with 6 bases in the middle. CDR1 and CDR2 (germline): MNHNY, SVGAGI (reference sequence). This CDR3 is CASSYSRGNTEAFF. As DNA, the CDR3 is TGTGCCAGCAGTTACTCGAGAGGGAACACTGAAGCTTTCTTT.

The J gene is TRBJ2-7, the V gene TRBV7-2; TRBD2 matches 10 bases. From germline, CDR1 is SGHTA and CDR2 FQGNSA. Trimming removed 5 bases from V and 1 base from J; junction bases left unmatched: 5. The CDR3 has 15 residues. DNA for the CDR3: TGTGCCAGCAGCCTAGGAGCGGGAGGGTCCTACGAGCAGTACTTC. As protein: CASSLGAGGSYEQYF.

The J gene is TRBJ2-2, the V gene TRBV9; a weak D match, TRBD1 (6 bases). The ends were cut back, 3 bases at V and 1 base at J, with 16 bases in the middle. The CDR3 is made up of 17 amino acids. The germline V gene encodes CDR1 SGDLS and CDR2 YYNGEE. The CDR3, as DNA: TGTGCCAGCAGCGGGGGGAAGGACAGCGGGAACACCGGGGAGCTGTTTTTT. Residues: CASSGGKDSGNTGELFF. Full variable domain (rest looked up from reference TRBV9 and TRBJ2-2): DSGVTQTPKHLITATGQRVTLRCSPRSGDLSVYWYQQSLDQGLQFLIQYYNGEERAKGNILERFSAQQFPDLHSELNLSSLELGDSALYFCASSGGKDSGNTGELFFGEGSRLTVL.

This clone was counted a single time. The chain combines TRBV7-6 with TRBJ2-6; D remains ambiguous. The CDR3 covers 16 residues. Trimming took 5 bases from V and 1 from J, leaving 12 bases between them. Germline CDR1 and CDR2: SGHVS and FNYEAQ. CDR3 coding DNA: TGTGCCAGCAGCCCCCAAGCGACGTCTGGGGCCAACGTCCTGACTTTC. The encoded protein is CASSPQATSGANVLTF.

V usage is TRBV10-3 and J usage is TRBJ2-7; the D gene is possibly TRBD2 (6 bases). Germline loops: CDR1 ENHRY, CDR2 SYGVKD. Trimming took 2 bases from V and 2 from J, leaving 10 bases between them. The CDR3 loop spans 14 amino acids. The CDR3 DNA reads TGTGCCATCAGTGAGCCGGGACTCCCCTACGAGCAGTACTTC. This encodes CAISEPGLPYEQYF.

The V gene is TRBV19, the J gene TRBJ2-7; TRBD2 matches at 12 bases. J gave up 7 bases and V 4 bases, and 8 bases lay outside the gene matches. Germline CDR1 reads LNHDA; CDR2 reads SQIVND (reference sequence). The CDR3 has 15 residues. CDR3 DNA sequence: TGTGCCAGTAGTACCGGGACTAGCGGGCTTGGAGAGCAGTACTTC. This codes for CASSTGTSGLGEQYF.

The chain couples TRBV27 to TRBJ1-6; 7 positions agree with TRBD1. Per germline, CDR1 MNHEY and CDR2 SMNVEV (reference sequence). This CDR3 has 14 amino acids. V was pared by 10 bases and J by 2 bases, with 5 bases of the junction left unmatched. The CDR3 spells CATRQGPYNSPLHF. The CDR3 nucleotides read TGTGCCACCCGACAGGGCCCCTATAATTCACCCCTCCACTTT.

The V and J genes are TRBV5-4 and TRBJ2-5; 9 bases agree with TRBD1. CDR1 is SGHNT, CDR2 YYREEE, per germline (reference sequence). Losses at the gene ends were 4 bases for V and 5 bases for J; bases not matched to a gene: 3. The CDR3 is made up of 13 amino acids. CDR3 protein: CASSQGQGETQYF. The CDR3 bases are TGTGCCAGCAGCCAAGGACAGGGGGAGACCCAGTACTTC.

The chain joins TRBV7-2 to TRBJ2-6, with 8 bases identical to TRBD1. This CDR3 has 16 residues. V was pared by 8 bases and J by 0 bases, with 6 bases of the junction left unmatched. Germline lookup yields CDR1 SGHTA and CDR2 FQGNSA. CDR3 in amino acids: CASGQGHFSGANVLTF. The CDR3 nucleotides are TGTGCCAGCGGACAGGGACATTTCTCTGGGGCCAACGTCCTGACTTTC.

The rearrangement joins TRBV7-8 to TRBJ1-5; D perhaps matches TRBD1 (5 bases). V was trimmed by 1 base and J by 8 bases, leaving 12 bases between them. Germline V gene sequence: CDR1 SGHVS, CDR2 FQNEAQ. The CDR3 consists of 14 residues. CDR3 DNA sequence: TGTGCCAGCAGCTTAGGGGTAAGGGGTGAGCCCCAGCATTTT. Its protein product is CASSLGVRGEPQHF.

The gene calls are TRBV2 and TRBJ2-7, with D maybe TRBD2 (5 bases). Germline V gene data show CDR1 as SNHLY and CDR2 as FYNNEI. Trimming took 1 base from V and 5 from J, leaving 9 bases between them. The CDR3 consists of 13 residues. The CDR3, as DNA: TGTGCCAGCAGTGAAGAGCGGAGGAACGAGCAGTACTTC. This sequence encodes CASSEERRNEQYF.

CDR3 sequence (DNA): TGTGCCTGGAGAACAGGCTACGAGCAGTACTTC. This sequence encodes CAWRTGYEQYF. This chain uses TRBV30 with TRBJ2-7, with D perhaps TRBD1 (5 bases). V was shortened by 3 bases and J by 3 bases, with 6 bases between the two germline ends. Germline CDR1 reads GTSNPN; CDR2 reads SVGIG (reference sequence). The CDR3 contains 11 residues. Full variable domain (missing parts from reference TRBV30 and TRBJ2-7): SQTIHQWPATLVQPVGSPLSLECTVEGTSNPNLYWYRQAAGRGLQLLFYSVGIGQISSEVPQNLSASRPQDRQFILSSKKLLLSDSGFYLCAWRTGYEQYFGPGTRLTVT.

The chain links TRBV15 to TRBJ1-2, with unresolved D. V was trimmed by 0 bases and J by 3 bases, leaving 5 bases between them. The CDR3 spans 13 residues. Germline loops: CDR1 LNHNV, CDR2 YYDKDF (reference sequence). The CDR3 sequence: CATSRDADYGYTF. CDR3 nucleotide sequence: TGTGCCACCAGCAGAGATGCAGACTATGGCTACACCTTC.

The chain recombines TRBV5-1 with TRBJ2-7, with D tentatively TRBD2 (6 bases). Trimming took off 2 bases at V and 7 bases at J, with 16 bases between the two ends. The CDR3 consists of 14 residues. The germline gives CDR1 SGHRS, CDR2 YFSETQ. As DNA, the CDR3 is TGCGCCAGCAGCTTTAGCGGTACCGCGGGGGAGCAGTACTTC. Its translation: CASSFSGTAGEQYF.

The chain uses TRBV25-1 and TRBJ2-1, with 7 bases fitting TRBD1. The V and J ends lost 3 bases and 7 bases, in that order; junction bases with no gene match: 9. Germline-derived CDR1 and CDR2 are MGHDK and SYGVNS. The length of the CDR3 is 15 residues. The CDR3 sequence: CASSEFGTAINEQFF. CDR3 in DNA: TGTGCCAGCAGTGAGTTCGGGACAGCTATTAATGAGCAGTTCTTC.

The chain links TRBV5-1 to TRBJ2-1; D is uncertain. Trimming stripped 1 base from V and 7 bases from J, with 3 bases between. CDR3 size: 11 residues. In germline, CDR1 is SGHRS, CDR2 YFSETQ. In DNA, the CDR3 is TGCGCCAGCAGCTTGACAAATGAGCAGTTCTTC. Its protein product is CASSLTNEQFF.

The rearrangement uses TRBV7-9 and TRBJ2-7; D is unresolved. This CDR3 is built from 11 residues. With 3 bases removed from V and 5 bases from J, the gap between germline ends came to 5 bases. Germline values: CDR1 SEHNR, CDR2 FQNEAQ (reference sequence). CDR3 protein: CASSFRNEQYF. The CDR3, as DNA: TGTGCCAGCAGCTTCAGGAACGAGCAGTACTTC.

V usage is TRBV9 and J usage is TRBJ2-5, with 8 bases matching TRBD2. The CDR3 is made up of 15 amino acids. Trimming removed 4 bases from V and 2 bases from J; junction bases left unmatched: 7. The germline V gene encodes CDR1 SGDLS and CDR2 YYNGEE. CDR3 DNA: TGTGCCAGCAGCAGGAGCGGGAGACGGCAAGAGACCCAGTACTTC. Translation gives CASSRSGRRQETQYF.

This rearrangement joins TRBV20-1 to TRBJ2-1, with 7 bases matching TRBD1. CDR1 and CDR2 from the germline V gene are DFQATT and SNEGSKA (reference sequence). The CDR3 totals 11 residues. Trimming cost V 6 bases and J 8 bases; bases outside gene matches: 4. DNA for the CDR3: TGCAGTGCGAACAGGGGAGATGAGCAGTTCTTC. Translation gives CSANRGDEQFF.

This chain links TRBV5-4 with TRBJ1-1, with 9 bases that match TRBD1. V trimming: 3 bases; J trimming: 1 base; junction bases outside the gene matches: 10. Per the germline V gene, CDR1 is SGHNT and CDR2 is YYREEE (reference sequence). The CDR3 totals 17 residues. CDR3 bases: TGTGCCAGCAGCTCCGGGACAGGGAGCAAACGGAACACTGAAGCTTTCTTT. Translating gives CASSSGTGSKRNTEAFF. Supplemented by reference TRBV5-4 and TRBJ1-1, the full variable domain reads ETGVTQSPTHLIKTRGQQVTLRCSSQSGHNTVSWYQQALGQGPQFIFQYYREEENGRGNFPPRFSGLQFPNYSSELNVNALELDDSALYLCASSSGTGSKRNTEAFFGQGTRLTVV.

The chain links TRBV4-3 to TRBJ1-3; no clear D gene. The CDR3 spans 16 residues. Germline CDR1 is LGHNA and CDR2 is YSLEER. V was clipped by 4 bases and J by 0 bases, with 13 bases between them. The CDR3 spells CASSLEKEFSGNTIYF. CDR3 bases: TGCGCCAGCAGCCTCGAGAAGGAGTTCTCTGGAAACACCATATATTTT.

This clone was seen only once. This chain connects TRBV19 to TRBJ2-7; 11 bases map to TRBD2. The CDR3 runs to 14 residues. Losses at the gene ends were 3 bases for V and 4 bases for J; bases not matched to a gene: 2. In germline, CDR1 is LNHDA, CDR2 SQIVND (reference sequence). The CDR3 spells CASSMGLAAYEQYF. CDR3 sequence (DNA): TGTGCCAGTAGTATGGGACTAGCGGCTTACGAGCAGTACTTC. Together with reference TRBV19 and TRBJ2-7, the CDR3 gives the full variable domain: DGGITQSPKYLFRKEGQNVTLSCEQNLNHDAMYWYRQDPGQGLRLIYYSQIVNDFQKGDIAEGYSVSREKKESFPLTVTSAQKNPTAFYLCASSMGLAAYEQYFGPGTRLTVT.

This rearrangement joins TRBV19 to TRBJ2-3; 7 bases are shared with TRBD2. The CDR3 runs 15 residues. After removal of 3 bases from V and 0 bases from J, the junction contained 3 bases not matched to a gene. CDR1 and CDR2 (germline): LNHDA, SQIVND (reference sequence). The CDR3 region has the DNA TGTGCCAGTAGTATTTTCGGGGGGAGCACAGATACGCAGTATTTT. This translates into CASSIFGGSTDTQYF.

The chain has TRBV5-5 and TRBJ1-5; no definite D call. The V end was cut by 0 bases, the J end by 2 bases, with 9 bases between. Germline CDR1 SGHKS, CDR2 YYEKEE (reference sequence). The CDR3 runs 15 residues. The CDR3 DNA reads TGTGCCAGCAGCTTGGCCTGGGAGGGCAATCAGCCCCAGCATTTT. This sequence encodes CASSLAWEGNQPQHF.

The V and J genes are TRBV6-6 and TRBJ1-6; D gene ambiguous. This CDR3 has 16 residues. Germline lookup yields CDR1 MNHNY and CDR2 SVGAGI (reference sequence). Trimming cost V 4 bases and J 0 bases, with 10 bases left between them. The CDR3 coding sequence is TGTGCCAGCAGTTCGCACTCGAGCTCCTATAATTCACCCCTCCACTTT. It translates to CASSSHSSSYNSPLHF.